These 30 T cell receptor beta chains were sequenced from one sample in a study of chemoradiotherapy in HPV16-positive cancers. The table came from immunoSEQ multiplex PCR; TCRdb's copy has only in-frame clones and leaves some out. Here the sample spans 7,500 to 10,000 clones, roughly nine tenths being singletons. This sample comprised blood, obtained from a patient who underwent chemoradiotherapy. Every receptor here comes from a human donor with HPV-associated anogenital cancer.

The chain employs TRBV25-1 and TRBJ2-5; D possibly uses TRBD1 or TRBD2 (8 bases each). The CDR3 has 16 amino acids. The germline CDR1 and CDR2 sequences are MGHDK and SYGVNS. Trimming took 6 bases from V and 3 from J, leaving 20 bases between them. The CDR3 bases are TGTGCCAGCAGCCATTCGGGGGGGGACAGGAAAGAGACCCAGTACTTC. It encodes CASSHSGGDRKETQYF.

The chain is built from TRBV5-5 and TRBJ1-5; D possibly corresponds to TRBD1 (6 bases). CDR1 SGHKS and CDR2 YYEKEE come from the germline V gene (reference sequence). V lost 5 bases and J lost 5, with 14 bases in between. The CDR3 has 14 amino acids. The DNA of the CDR3 is TGTGCCAGCAGGGTAGGACAGACGGATCAGCCCCAGCATTTT. This translates into CASRVGQTDQPQHF.

The chain uses TRBV28 and TRBJ1-5, with a weak D call TRBD1 (5 bases). Trimming left V 4 bases short and J 9 bases short, with 13 bases between. This CDR3 spans 13 amino acids. CDR1 and CDR2 (germline): MDHEN, SYDVKM. The CDR3 here is CASSSSGVRPQHF. The DNA for the CDR3 is TGTGCCAGCAGTTCCTCGGGGGTGCGGCCCCAGCATTTT.

V is TRBV9 and J is TRBJ2-3; TRBD1 agrees at 9 bases. CDR3 size: 15 residues. Trimming removed 4 bases from V and 3 bases from J; junction bases left unmatched: 6. CDR1 and CDR2 (germline): SGDLS, YYNGEE. In DNA, the CDR3 is TGTGCCAGCAGCTTAGGACAGGGGTATACAGATACGCAGTATTTT. It specifies CASSLGQGYTDTQYF.

The chain uses TRBV7-2 and TRBJ2-1; 8 positions agree with TRBD1. Looked up from germline, CDR1 is SGHTA and CDR2 is FQGNSA. The junction had 7 bases not matched to a gene; V was cut back by 5 bases and J by 4 bases. There are 15 residues in the CDR3. The CDR3: CASSKDRGTYNEQFF. The CDR3 bases are TGTGCCAGCAGCAAAGACAGGGGAACTTACAATGAGCAGTTCTTC.

The CDR3 reads CASSGTGSYNEQFF. The CDR3 DNA reads TGTGCCAGCAGCGGGACAGGCTCCTACAATGAGCAGTTCTTC. This chain connects TRBV7-8 to TRBJ2-1, with 8 bases lining up with TRBD1. The CDR3 contains 14 residues. The junction had 0 bases not matched to a gene; V was cut back by 5 bases and J by 0 bases. Germline V gene data show CDR1 as SGHVS and CDR2 as FQNEAQ.

By sample share, this clone is large. The chain uses TRBV7-2 and TRBJ2-2, with 8 bases aligning to TRBD2. With 3 bases clipped from V and 5 bases from J, the junction kept 11 bases outside the gene matches. Germline CDR1 is SGHTA and CDR2 is FQGNSA. This CDR3 comprises 17 residues. DNA of the CDR3: TGTGCCAGCAGCTTTATGCGGGGGGCGTGGGGTACCGGGGAGCTGTTTTTT. The encoded protein is CASSFMRGAWGTGELFF.

J is TRBJ1-5 and V is TRBV27; D is unclear. The CDR3 has 13 amino acids. Looked up from germline, CDR1 is MNHEY and CDR2 is SMNVEV (reference sequence). The V and J ends lost 0 bases and 4 bases respectively, with 4 bases between them. The CDR3 sequence is CASSLSGNQPQHF. CDR3 in DNA: TGTGCCAGCAGTTTATCGGGTAATCAGCCCCAGCATTTT.

The chain links TRBV5-1 to TRBJ2-3; 7 bases map to TRBD2. This CDR3 comprises 14 residues. Looked up from germline, CDR1 is SGHRS and CDR2 is YFSETQ. V lost 5 bases and J lost 0; bases outside the gene matches: 3. DNA for the CDR3: TGCGCCAGCAGTGGGGGGGAAAGCACAGATACGCAGTATTTT. Protein: CASSGGESTDTQYF. Based on the CDR3 plus reference TRBV5-1 and TRBJ2-3, the full variable domain is KAGVTQTPRYLIKTRGQQVTLSCSPISGHRSVSWYQQTPGQGLQFLFEYFSETQRNKGNFPGRFSGRQFSNSRSEMNVSTLELGDSALYLCASSGGESTDTQYFGPGTRLTVL.

The genes are TRBV19 and TRBJ1-6; no firm D call. Germline loops: CDR1 LNHDA, CDR2 SQIVND (reference sequence). Deletions cut 0 bases from V and 11 bases from J, with 14 bases between. This CDR3 has 15 residues. The CDR3 loop is CASSIDGGRQTPLHF. For the CDR3, the DNA is TGTGCCAGTAGTATAGACGGTGGGCGGCAGACACCCCTCCACTTT.

This chain uses TRBV11-2 with TRBJ2-1; D gene ambiguous. CDR1 is SGHAT and CDR2 is FQNNGV in the germline V gene. The CDR3 contains 13 residues. Trimming took off 5 bases at V and 8 bases at J, with 13 bases between the two ends. CDR3 region: CASSAMGRDEQFF. CDR3 DNA sequence: TGTGCCAGCAGCGCCATGGGAAGGGATGAGCAGTTCTTC. The variable domain in full, completed from reference TRBV11-2 and TRBJ2-1, reads EAGVAQSPRYKIIEKRQSVAFWCNPISGHATLYWYQQILGQGPKLLIQFQNNGVVDDSQLPKDRFSAERLKGVDSTLKIQPAKLEDSAVYLCASSAMGRDEQFFGPGTRLTVL.

The sample holds a few counts of this clone. The chain carries TRBV2 and TRBJ2-3, with 9 bases lining up with TRBD2. V shed 6 bases, J shed 3 bases, and the junction held 1 base outside the gene matches. The CDR3 sequence is 13 residues long. Germline assignment: CDR1 SNHLY and CDR2 FYNNEI. CDR3 loop: CASSLAGTDTQYF. CDR3 bases: TGTGCCAGCAGCCTAGCGGGGACAGATACGCAGTATTTT.

This clone was seen once. The CDR3 region is CATRGGDNEQFF. The CDR3 DNA reads TGTGCCACCAGGGGAGGCGACAATGAGCAGTTCTTC. The rearrangement links TRBV6-5 to TRBJ2-1; either TRBD1 or TRBD2 may fit D (6 bases each). Germline-derived CDR1 and CDR2 are MNHEY and SVGAGI. V was cut by 10 bases and J by 5 bases, with 12 bases left in between. The CDR3 is 12 amino acids.

This clone turned up a few times. The rearrangement joins TRBV6-5 to TRBJ1-2, with D hard to call. The length of the CDR3 is 12 residues. Germline CDR1 and CDR2: MNHEY and SVGAGI. Trimming took off 8 bases at V and 0 bases at J, with 7 bases between the two ends. The CDR3 loop reads CASAPSNYGYTF. The CDR3 DNA follows: TGTGCCAGCGCCCCTTCTAACTATGGCTACACCTTC.

The rearrangement links TRBV19 to TRBJ2-1; TRBD2 matches at 11 bases. J lost 5 bases, V lost 9 bases, and 6 bases had no gene match. CDR1 and CDR2 (germline): LNHDA, SQIVND (reference sequence). The CDR3 is 14 amino acids. The CDR3 sequence is CARQRLAGNNEQFF. The CDR3 nucleotides read TGTGCCAGACAAAGACTAGCGGGGAACAATGAGCAGTTCTTC.

This clone was observed a single time. V is TRBV2 and J is TRBJ1-1; D is perhaps TRBD1 (6 bases). This CDR3 contains 12 residues. The V gene's germline CDR1 is SNHLY and CDR2 FYNNEI. Trimming cost V 8 bases and J 4 bases, with 11 bases left between them. The CDR3 is CASAQGVTEAFF. In nucleotides, the CDR3 is TGTGCCAGCGCACAGGGAGTCACTGAAGCTTTCTTT.

This chain connects TRBV7-9 to TRBJ2-7; D call uncertain. The germline V gene has CDR1 SEHNR and CDR2 FQNEAQ (reference sequence). Between the trimmed V and J ends, which lost 5 bases and 7 bases, there was a span of 12 bases. The CDR3 consists of 12 residues. The CDR3 loop is CASSVKLSEQYV. The CDR3, as DNA: TGTGCCAGCAGCGTCAAGTTGAGTGAGCAGTACGTC.

Written as DNA, the CDR3 is TGTGCCTGGAGTCCTGGGGGATCCGGCTCGGATACGCAGTATTTT. Its protein is CAWSPGGSGSDTQYF. This chain uses TRBV30 with TRBJ2-3; D might be TRBD1 or TRBD2, each matching 5 bases. Between the trimmed V and J ends, which lost 2 bases and 6 bases, there was a span of 18 bases. The CDR3 length is 15 residues. Germline V CDR1 and CDR2: GTSNPN, SVGIG (reference sequence).

This clone was counted a single time. The rearrangement uses TRBV5-5 and TRBJ2-7; D is ambiguous. V was shortened by 9 bases and J by 4 bases, with 29 bases between the two germline ends. Germline V lookup: CDR1 SGHKS, CDR2 YYEKEE (reference sequence). The CDR3 is made up of 17 amino acids. The CDR3 DNA sequence: TGTGCCACCAAAACGGATTCGTCTGGGCCTGGACCATACGAGCAGTACTTC. Translating gives CATKTDSSGPGPYEQYF.

As regards this clone: Other DNA sequences within the sample encode an identical CDR3. The chain is built from TRBV19 and TRBJ1-1; D is unresolved. The CDR3 covers 13 residues. Germline V CDR1 and CDR2: LNHDA, SQIVND (reference sequence). Trimming shortened V by 2 bases and J by 0 bases, and 4 bases separated the two germline ends. DNA of the CDR3: TGTGCCAGTAGTATATCGGTGAACACTGAAGCTTTCTTT. Encoded protein: CASSISVNTEAFF.

The chain combines TRBV7-9 with TRBJ1-4, with 7 bases identical to TRBD1. There are 15 residues in the CDR3. Germline V gene data show CDR1 as SEHNR and CDR2 as FQNEAQ (reference sequence). Trimming removed 2 bases from V and 7 bases from J; junction bases left unmatched: 7. The CDR3, as DNA: TGTGCCAGCAGCTTAAGTCAGGGGGAGGGTGAAAAACTGTTTTTT. Protein: CASSLSQGEGEKLFF.

This clone has a single count. In nucleotides, the CDR3 is TGTGCCATCAGTGAGTTCCGAACAGGGGCCTACGAGCAGTACTTC. It codes for CAISEFRTGAYEQYF. This rearrangement joins TRBV10-3 to TRBJ2-7, with 7 bases lining up with TRBD1. Germline assignment: CDR1 ENHRY and CDR2 SYGVKD. The CDR3 consists of 15 residues. V lost 1 base and J lost 2; bases outside the gene matches: 5.

The chain recombines TRBV30 with TRBJ1-4; D not resolved. The CDR3 length is 14 residues. CDR1 is GTSNPN, CDR2 SVGIG, per germline (reference sequence). Deletions cut 5 bases from V and 0 bases from J, with 10 bases between. The CDR3 loop reads CAWAPTATNEKLFF. The CDR3 region has the DNA TGTGCCTGGGCCCCGACGGCAACTAATGAAAAACTGTTTTTT.

The chain couples TRBV7-8 to TRBJ2-7; weak D call: TRBD2 (7 bases). The CDR3 extends over 21 amino acids. V was trimmed by 5 bases and J by 0 bases, leaving 32 bases between them. Germline V gene data show CDR1 as SGHVS and CDR2 as FQNEAQ. The CDR3 bases are TGTGCCAGCAGCCCATCGGAGAGACCGGACCTCGAAGGGGGGGGCTCCTACGAGCAGTACTTC. It is translated as CASSPSERPDLEGGGSYEQYF.

This clone was seen only once. V and J are TRBV12-5 and TRBJ2-2, with 15 bases aligning to TRBD2. The germline gives CDR1 LGHNT, CDR2 FRNRAP. Losses at the gene ends were 5 bases for V and 8 bases for J; bases not matched to a gene: 6. This CDR3 region has 16 residues. The CDR3 sequence is CASGPGTSGGFGELFF. The CDR3 DNA sequence: TGTGCTAGTGGTCCGGGGACTAGCGGGGGGTTTGGGGAGCTGTTTTTT.

This chain joins TRBV30 and TRBJ1-1; D call uncertain. The germline V gene encodes CDR1 GTSNPN and CDR2 SVGIG (reference sequence). V was shortened by 0 bases and J by 6 bases, with 11 bases between the two germline ends. The CDR3 has 13 amino acids. The CDR3 reads CAWSVRREAEAFF. The CDR3 DNA reads as TGTGCCTGGAGTGTGAGGAGGGAGGCTGAAGCTTTCTTT.

This chain connects TRBV5-6 to TRBJ1-2; the D is unclear. CDR1 and CDR2 from the germline V gene are SGHDT and YYEEEE. Trimming removed 3 bases from V and 8 bases from J, with 11 bases in between. This CDR3 region has 12 residues. CDR3 nucleotides: TGTGCCAGCAGCTCAAATTCCTGGGGCTACACCTTC. Translation gives CASSSNSWGYTF.

The gene calls are TRBV5-4 and TRBJ2-5; D may correspond to TRBD1 or TRBD2 (5 bases each). CDR3 length: 14 residues. V was pared by 4 bases and J by 1 base, with 11 bases between. CDR1 and CDR2 (germline): SGHNT, YYREEE (reference sequence). The DNA of the CDR3 is TGTGCCAGCAGCCCCGGGGCTAGCCAAGAGACCCAGTACTTC. This gives the protein CASSPGASQETQYF. The full variable domain, rest sourced from reference TRBV5-4 and TRBJ2-5, is ETGVTQSPTHLIKTRGQQVTLRCSSQSGHNTVSWYQQALGQGPQFIFQYYREEENGRGNFPPRFSGLQFPNYSSELNVNALELDDSALYLCASSPGASQETQYFGPGTRLLVL.

This chain uses TRBV5-1 with TRBJ1-4; no clear D. With 0 bases removed from V and 8 bases from J, the gap between germline ends came to 8 bases. This CDR3 is built from 13 residues. Germline CDR1 is SGHRS and CDR2 is YFSETQ. The CDR3 reads CASSLGGSEKLFF. The CDR3 DNA sequence: TGCGCCAGCAGCTTGGGAGGGAGCGAAAAACTGTTTTTT.

The V and J genes are TRBV29-1 and TRBJ2-7, with 10 bases matching TRBD1. The germline V gene encodes CDR1 SQVTM and CDR2 ANQGSEA. This CDR3 region has 13 residues. The trim removed 8 bases at V and 3 bases at J, leaving 7 bases unmatched. CDR3 amino acids: CSQGTGANYEQYV. The CDR3 nucleotides are TGCAGCCAAGGGACAGGGGCAAACTACGAGCAGTACGTC.